This TCR beta chain appears in the sequencing data of a study of cytomegalovirus exposure and HLA in healthy donors. Overall study context: One earlier analysis, a look at 150 million to 200 million T cells, found around 110 million unique TCR beta sequences.

Trimming cost V 2 bases and J 7 bases, with 17 bases left between them. CDR1 is MDHEN and CDR2 is SYDVKM in the germline V gene. This CDR3 region has 15 residues. PCR involved 60 Vbeta and 13 Jbeta primers. Method: immunoSEQ multiplex PCR; TCRdb's copy keeps in-frame clones and lacks some. The data hold about 190,000 clones, with 83% observed a single time. As for this clone: The antigen is undetermined.

General study points: Researchers reported that a few CMV-associated chains were confirmed in vitro as CMV antigen-specific. Later work showed greater clonal expansion in HLA-associated TCR beta chains than in equally common others. Presence/absence comparisons presumed near-even sequencing depth among donors.

The specimen sequenced was PBMCs. This rearrangement joins TRBV28 to TRBJ1-2; D gene ambiguous. This clonotype was sampled from a man aged 35 to 55 in good health and CMV-seropositive. CDR3 region: CASSLLQSGNGGYTF. In DNA, the CDR3 is TGTGCCAGCAGTTTACTCCAGAGCGGCAATGGTGGCTACACCTTC.